The 23 T cell receptor beta chains presented below share a single source sample, sequenced in a study of CD8+CD57+ T cells in acquired aplastic anemia. Genomic DNA provided the template from which TCR beta VDJ and CDR3 profiles were obtained. In TCRdb, the reads were re-called with MiXCR into one record per CDR3 protein. Here the sample spans roughly 290,000 distinct CDR3 sequences, 56% being singletons. Previously, flow cytometry had revealed CD8+CD57+ cell expansion in the patients chosen for sequencing. Sequencing was done on a sample of sorted CD4+, CD8+, or CD8+CD57+ T cells (not recorded which) from PBMCs. The receptors stem from a human donor with aplastic anemia.

The V call is TRBV19, the J call TRBJ2-7, with 10 nucleotides matching TRBD2. V dropped 7 bases and J dropped 9; count of bases not matched to a gene: 18. Germline CDR1 and CDR2: LNHDA and SQIVND (reference sequence). The length of the CDR3 is 16 residues. The CDR3 reads CASTQEVAGGPRVQYF. DNA of the CDR3: TGTGCCAGTACCCAAGAGGTAGCGGGAGGCCCCAGAGTGCAGTACTTC.

This clonotype was detected many times. The chain has TRBV19 and TRBJ2-7; a possible D gene is TRBD1 (6 bases). Germline values: CDR1 LNHDA, CDR2 SQIVND (reference sequence). Trimming took off 5 bases at V and 2 bases at J, with 13 bases between the two ends. This CDR3 is built from 14 residues. CDR3 nucleotides: TGTGCCAGTAGTGGCCAGGGACAAGCCTACGAGCAGTACTTC. Its translation is CASSGQGQAYEQYF.

This clonotype was detected ten times or more. The chain uses TRBV20-1 and TRBJ2-3, with 14 bases identical to TRBD2. Per the germline V gene, CDR1 is DFQATT and CDR2 is SNEGSKA (reference sequence). The CDR3 has 17 amino acids. Trimming removed 1 base from V and 5 bases from J; junction bases left unmatched: 8. The CDR3 protein is CSARAGTSGSERDTQYF. The CDR3 coding sequence is TGCAGTGCTAGAGCTGGGACTAGCGGGAGTGAAAGAGATACGCAGTATTTT.

This clonotype occurred many times. The V and J genes are TRBV5-1 and TRBJ1-5; no reliable D call. Germline V lookup: CDR1 SGHRS, CDR2 YFSETQ. Trimming left V 1 base short and J 6 bases short, with 8 bases between. CDR3 length: 13 amino acids. CDR3 DNA sequence: TGCGCCAGCAGCTTGACCGGTGGTCAGCCCCAGCATTTT. Protein sequence: CASSLTGGQPQHF.

In the case of this clonotype: It may be a read error: a sequence one base away is much more abundant. This sequence joins TRBV2 and TRBJ2-5; 9 nucleotides align to TRBD2. The V gene end was trimmed by 5 bases and the J gene end by 7 bases; junction bases not matched to a gene: 11. The CDR3 consists of 15 residues. Germline CDR1 SNHLY, CDR2 FYNNEI. Here the CDR3 DNA reads TGTGCCAGCAGTTTGGCGGGGGGGAACGAAGGGACCCAGTACTTC. Residues: CASSLAGGNEGTQYF.

The V call is TRBV5-1, the J call TRBJ2-7, with a tentative D call TRBD2 (5 bases). The CDR3 length is 21 residues. V was clipped by 1 base and J by 0 bases, with 29 bases between them. The germline gives CDR1 SGHRS, CDR2 YFSETQ. The CDR3 DNA reads as TGCGCCAGCAGCTTGCCCGAGGGTTTCGATCTGGGAAAGCAGAGCTCCTACGAGCAGTACTTC. Protein sequence: CASSLPEGFDLGKQSSYEQYF.

This chain uses TRBV18 with TRBJ2-1; no firm D call. The CDR3 extends over 13 amino acids. CDR1 and CDR2 from the germline V gene are KGHSH and LQKENI. V was shortened by 2 bases and J by 10 bases, with 12 bases between the two germline ends. The DNA of the CDR3 is TGTGCCAGCTCACCAACGGAGCTGTACGAGCAGTTCTTC. Amino acid sequence: CASSPTELYEQFF.

In its sample, this clonotype was seen many times. The chain couples TRBV6-6 to TRBJ1-5, with TRBD1 matching 8 bases. CDR1 is MNHNY, CDR2 SVGAGI, per germline (reference sequence). The CDR3 loop spans 15 amino acids. The junction had 3 bases not matched to a gene; V was cut back by 5 bases and J by 0 bases. DNA of the CDR3: TGTGCCAGCAGTATGGACAGGGCTAGCAATCAGCCCCAGCATTTT. Protein: CASSMDRASNQPQHF.

This clonotype was observed at least ten times. CDR3 bases: TGTGCCATCAGTGCTGACAGGGTACTTAATTCACCCCTCCACTTT. It encodes CAISADRVLNSPLHF. The V gene is TRBV10-3, the J gene TRBJ1-6, with 7 bases lining up with TRBD1. The V gene end was trimmed by 4 bases and the J gene end by 6 bases; junction bases not matched to a gene: 6. Germline lookup yields CDR1 ENHRY and CDR2 SYGVKD. The CDR3 is made up of 15 amino acids.

The J gene is TRBJ2-7, the V gene TRBV19; 12 bases are shared with TRBD2. With V trimmed by 3 bases and J by 7 bases, 7 bases remained unmatched. The CDR3 is 15 amino acids. The germline CDR1 and CDR2 sequences are LNHDA and SQIVND (reference sequence). The CDR3 here is CASSITSGRRDEQYF. Written as DNA, the CDR3 is TGTGCCAGTAGTATTACTAGCGGGAGGAGGGATGAGCAGTACTTC.

The chain recombines TRBV20-1 with TRBJ1-1, with no clear D. Germline V gene data show CDR1 as DFQATT and CDR2 as SNEGSKA (reference sequence). This CDR3 region has 14 residues. Trimming pared 1 base from V and 1 base from J, leaving 10 bases between. CDR3 in amino acids: CSARVGMPNTEAFF. CDR3 DNA sequence: TGCAGTGCTAGAGTGGGGATGCCGAACACTGAAGCTTTCTTT.

The chain links TRBV7-8 to TRBJ1-2, with D possibly TRBD1 on 5 matching bases. CDR3 size: 17 residues. Trimming left V 1 base short and J 7 bases short, with 22 bases between. Germline lookup yields CDR1 SGHVS and CDR2 FQNEAQ. The CDR3 DNA reads TGTGCCAGCAGCTTAGGTTGGATAGGGGCGTTGCGGGGTGGCTACACCTTC. Its translation is CASSLGWIGALRGGYTF.

The sample holds many counts of this clonotype. The chain employs TRBV10-2 and TRBJ1-3; 8 bases are shared with TRBD1. The germline gives CDR1 WSHSY, CDR2 SAAADI. Trimming took 4 bases from V and 2 from J; bases not matched to a gene: 1. The CDR3 covers 14 residues. CDR3 DNA: TGCGCCAGCAGTGGACAGGGGCCTGGAAACACCATATATTTT. Its protein is CASSGQGPGNTIYF.

This chain joins TRBV7-2 and TRBJ2-7; D may be TRBD1 or TRBD2 (7 bases each). Germline V CDR1 and CDR2: SGHTA, FQGNSA. V lost 0 bases, J lost 6 bases, and 12 bases lay in between. This CDR3 comprises 14 residues. The DNA of the CDR3 is TGTGCCAGCAGCTTAGCGACAGGGAGGGGCGAGCAGTACTTC. Its translation is CASSLATGRGEQYF.

This clonotype was recorded at least ten times. The gene calls are TRBV6-5 and TRBJ1-4; D not certain. The CDR3 extends over 14 amino acids. Trimming took off 0 bases at V and 7 bases at J, with 9 bases between the two ends. CDR1 MNHEY and CDR2 SVGAGI come from the germline V gene. CDR3 DNA sequence: TGTGCCAGCAGTTACTCAGGGCGTATTGAAAAACTGTTTTTT. The encoded protein is CASSYSGRIEKLFF.

V and J are TRBV29-1 and TRBJ2-7; 14 positions match TRBD2. Germline trimming cut 3 bases from V and 2 bases from J; bases unmatched to any gene: 3. CDR1 and CDR2 (germline): SQVTM, ANQGSEA. The CDR3 consists of 15 residues. The CDR3 DNA follows: TGCAGCGTTGAGGGACTAGCGGGAGATCCCTACGAGCAGTACTTC. It translates to CSVEGLAGDPYEQYF.

Worth noting for this clonotype: Without the conserved terminal phenylalanine or tryptophan, this CDR3 likely stems from a read error. CDR3 residues: CASSLTGGLNSPLHC. For the CDR3, the DNA is TGTGCCAGCAGCTTAACGGGGGGGCTAAATTCACCCCTCCACTGT. V gene TRBV7-9 combines with J gene TRBJ1-6; possible D gene TRBD1, 6 bases. The V end lost 2 bases, the J end lost 7 bases, and 12 bases lay between the germline ends. Germline V gene data show CDR1 as SEHNR and CDR2 as FQNEAQ (reference sequence). This CDR3 comprises 15 residues.

The sample holds many counts of this clonotype. The chain carries TRBV12-3 or TRBV12-4 and TRBJ1-5; possibly TRBD1 for D (6 bases). The CDR3 spans 14 residues. Trimming stripped 10 bases from V and 6 bases from J, with 19 bases between. CDR3 amino acids: CATWGGATGQPQHF. The CDR3 DNA follows: TGTGCCACCTGGGGGGGGGCGACGGGTCAGCCCCAGCATTTT.

The DNA of the CDR3 is TGCGCCAGCAGCAATACAGGGACAGCTAACTATGGCTACACCTTC. Translated, it gives CASSNTGTANYGYTF. The chain carries TRBV5-1 and TRBJ1-2; TRBD1 agrees at 7 bases. The CDR3 runs to 15 residues. In germline, CDR1 is SGHRS, CDR2 YFSETQ. The V gene end was trimmed by 4 bases and the J gene end by 0 bases; junction bases not matched to a gene: 6.

This clonotype has only one observation. The genes are TRBV15 and TRBJ1-3; perhaps TRBD1 as D (5 bases). Trimming cost V 0 bases and J 7 bases, with 10 bases left between them. Germline CDR1 LNHNV, CDR2 YYDKDF (reference sequence). The CDR3 has 14 amino acids. The CDR3 loop reads CATSRDRGTNTIYF. The CDR3 DNA reads TGTGCCACCAGCAGAGATAGGGGAACGAACACCATATATTTT.

The chain recombines TRBV7-9 with TRBJ2-7, with a possible D match to TRBD1 (6 bases). Trimming took 3 bases from V and 11 from J, leaving 14 bases between them. The germline V gene has CDR1 SEHNR and CDR2 FQNEAQ (reference sequence). The CDR3 is 12 residues long. CDR3 coding DNA: TGTGCCAGCAGCTTGTGGACAGAGATGAAGTACTTC. This encodes CASSLWTEMKYF.

The gene calls are TRBV24-1 and TRBJ2-3, with 7 nucleotides matching TRBD1. Trimming took 3 bases from V and 13 from J; bases not matched to a gene: 9. CDR1 and CDR2 from the germline V gene are KGHDR and SFDVKD. The CDR3 totals 13 residues. As DNA, the CDR3 is TGTGCCACCAGTGATGGCCCAGGGGGATCTGAGTATTTT. Protein product: CATSDGPGGSEYF.

Comments on this clonotype: The CDR3 carries no conserved terminal phenylalanine or tryptophan, so it likely arises from a read error. This sequence joins TRBV10-1 and TRBJ2-5; TRBD2 matches at 11 bases. V shed 7 bases and J 2 bases; nucleotides not matched to a gene: 15. Per the germline V gene, CDR1 is WNHNN and CDR2 is SYGVQD (reference sequence). The CDR3 runs to 18 residues. CDR3 in DNA: TGCGCCAGCATTTCCGCAACACCGGGACTAGCGGAACAAGAGACCCAGTACCTC. Protein sequence: CASISATPGLAEQETQYL.